This TCR beta chain was retrieved from a study of blood T cells in healthy people across ages (dated by TCRdb to 2013 to 2016). Turning to the overall study: Template switching captured roughly one uniquely barcoded TCR beta cDNA molecule per two T cells in model experiments. To track age-related changes in TCR beta repertoire diversity, the study relied on deep sequencing normalized with unique cDNA molecular identifiers. Donors were grouped into four age groups: young (average approximately 15 years), middle-aged (roughly 38), aged (62) and long-lived (around 80). The study analyzed two additional independent replicas of 1 million unique cDNA reads from the same blood draw for two donors, one aged 18 to 29 and one aged 80 or older.

This clonotype appeared a few times. Its antigen remains undetermined. Base qualities are not provided; no much larger clone lies one nucleotide away. Study-wide findings and limitations: Observed TCR beta diversity per million T cells fell roughly linearly with age, and a significant reduction was already apparent by age roughly 41. Since profiling was done on bulk unsorted PBMCs, naive and antigen-experienced compartments could not be conclusively compared. Compared with the aged group, the long-lived group had more naive CD4+ T cells, fewer expanded clones and increased TCR diversity, suggesting age selection. Because donor CMV infection status was unknown, age-related changes in expanded clonotypes were potentially confounded. The percentage of naive T cells measured by flow cytometry correlated strongly with observed TCR beta diversity. Total diversity estimates from one million sequenced T cells were considered lower bounds and underestimates.

Measured from the cysteine to the phenylalanine, the CDR3 is 15 residues long. Only CDR3 DNA remains: 45 bases, in frame from the first base. Looking up the germline V gene yields CDR1 SGHRS and CDR2 YFSETQ. The roughly 39 donors, aged roughly 6 to 100 years, were systemically healthy Caucasian individuals from Russia. Each donor gave ten milliliters of peripheral blood, drawn into EDTA-treated Vacutainer tubes. Ficoll-Paque density-gradient centrifugation was used to isolate PBMCs, with at least 6.5 million per sample. Trizol reagent was used to extract total RNA from the PBMCs, yielding at least 6 micrograms per sample. For every donor, an aliquot of PBMCs went through flow cytometry to measure the percentages of naive CD45RAhigh/CD27high T cells. The library relied on 5' RACE. The sequencer listed for this sample is Illumina HiSeq 2500. A second PCR of about 6 to 11 cycles was performed with a sample-barcoded 5' primer and a J-beta primer mix. Each TCR beta cDNA molecule received a unique molecular identifier from a template-switch 5' adaptor carrying 12 random nucleotides. At least 2.5 million CDR3-containing paired-end reads were obtained from each sample. First-strand cDNA was synthesized from all RNA with the Mint cDNA synthesis kit, primed by a TRBC-specific oligonucleotide. All cDNA was treated with uracil-DNA glycosylase and then went through a first 18-cycle PCR with the universal primers M1SS and BC2_uni_R. The paper's processing steps were these. Normalization of each sample was performed by random selection of 1 million high-quality reads, each carrying a distinct molecular identifier. Reads sharing molecular identifiers were discarded rather than binned into consensus sequences. MiTCR, with a Q25 quality threshold and the strictest error-elimination algorithm, was used for CDR3 identification, clonotype clustering and error correction. A nonparametric unseen species model with Euler transformation was used to estimate lower-bound total TCR beta diversity. Starting from the raw public reads, TCRdb applied fastp trimming at Q25, assembled clones with MiXCR and retained in-frame beta chains. Each entry merges the rows of one CDR3 protein and shows their most common DNA and genes. TCRdb, rather than the study authors, made the V and J calls. For this sample there are about 780,000 distinct CDR3 sequences; about 26% appear just once. The top ten clones comprise less than 3.5% of the sample.

The same data also went into a second study, on T cells of mothers and their children. As the second study states: Nine systemically healthy Caucasian individuals served as donors, namely three mothers together with their six children. cDNA synthesis used all of the extracted RNA, with 1.5 ug of RNA in each 15 ul reaction. Sample barcodes and 2-4 random nucleotides were added via the M1S primer in the second PCR. Over 9.5 million TCR beta CDR3 reads were obtained for each mother, and approximately 2.9 million reads were obtained for each child. Thymic selection shapes the output of TCR recombination in a similar way in related and unrelated pairs, and inherited differences have a minor effect. Normalized repertoire overlap was always found to be slightly, but never significantly, higher in related mother-child pairs than in unrelated mother-child pairs. No persistent microchimeric T cell clones were found, with a detection sensitivity of around 100 clones per million clonotypes. To look for features that set related mother-child pairs apart from unrelated individuals, the researchers ran deep NGS to compare the TCR beta repertoires of mothers and children. On average, the children were roughly 11 +/- 4 years old, while the mothers were approximately 41 +/- 4 years old. After adapter ligation was performed with NEBNext reagents, the libraries were sequenced on an Illumina HiSeq 2000 with 100+100 nt paired-end reads. To prevent cross-contamination, the mother and child libraries were prepared a month apart and were sequenced in separate runs. For each donor, between about 500,000 and 2,100,000 distinct TCR beta clonotypes were identified. Naive TCR beta clonotypes were estimated from low-frequency clonotypes matched to each donor's FACS-determined naive share, without sorting.

The chain joins TRBV5-1 to TRBJ2-5; TRBD2 might be the D gene, on 6 matching bases. The J call could be wrong; TRBJ2-1 is a better fit for the DNA end. Source material: blood. The TCR comes from a boy between 10 and 17 years old in good health. At the DNA level, the sequence is TGCGCCAGCAGCTTGACGCGGGGATTGTACAATGAGCAGTTCTTC. It encodes CASSLTRGLYNEQFF.